These 28 T cell receptor beta chains share one sample of origin, sequenced in a study of long-term antiretroviral therapy in people with HIV. Investigators performed immunoSEQ version v3.0 at survey level. Produced via immunoSEQ multiplex PCR; TCRdb's table is partial and in-frame only. Among more than 20,000 clones listed, just over 85% were seen once. Sequenced material: unsorted PBMCs, taken 1.3 years after starting antiretroviral therapy. The receptor set was obtained from a man between 60 and 75 years old with HIV.

The rearrangement links TRBV29-1 to TRBJ2-2; 16 nucleotides align to TRBD2. This CDR3 is built from 20 residues. V was clipped by 0 bases and J by 4 bases; unmatched bases: 11. Per the germline V gene, CDR1 is SQVTM and CDR2 is ANQGSEA. CDR3 nucleotides: TGCAGCGTTGAAGATTGGGGACTAGCGGGGGGGCGGGTCGGCACCGGGGAGCTGTTTTTT. Translating it yields CSVEDWGLAGGRVGTGELFF.

This chain links TRBV29-1 with TRBJ1-1; D uncertain. The germline V gene has CDR1 SQVTM and CDR2 ANQGSEA. The CDR3 is 12 residues long. Trimming took off 5 bases at V and 2 bases at J, with 9 bases between the two ends. Here the CDR3 reads CSVSPLNTEAFF. In DNA form, the CDR3 reads TGCAGCGTTTCCCCCCTAAACACTGAAGCTTTCTTT.

By share, this clone ranks as medium-sized. Written as DNA, the CDR3 is TGTGCTACTGGACACGTCGAGCAGTACTTC. It specifies CATGHVEQYF. J is TRBJ2-7 and V is TRBV30; tentative D call: TRBD1 (5 bases). The CDR3 length is 10 residues. Germline CDR1 is GTSNPN and CDR2 is SVGIG (reference sequence).

The V and J genes are TRBV6-6 and TRBJ2-1, with no clear D. Trimming left V 5 bases short and J 3 bases short, with 11 bases between. Germline loops: CDR1 MNHNY, CDR2 SVGAGI (reference sequence). The CDR3 totals 14 residues. The DNA for the CDR3 is TGTGCCAGCAGTCACGCGTCCGTCTACAATGAGCAGTTCTTC. This gives the protein CASSHASVYNEQFF.

The gene calls are TRBV29-1 and TRBJ2-7; TRBD2 matches at 12 bases. CDR3 size: 18 residues. The ends lost 3 bases at V and 5 bases at J; junction bases unmatched: 17. CDR1 is SQVTM, CDR2 ANQGSEA, per germline. CDR3: CSVETQGATSGSFHEQYF. The CDR3 DNA reads as TGCAGCGTTGAGACCCAGGGGGCGACTAGCGGGAGTTTCCACGAGCAGTACTTC.

V and J are TRBV15 and TRBJ1-2; D remains unclear. The CDR3 consists of 15 residues. Looked up from germline, CDR1 is LNHNV and CDR2 is YYDKDF (reference sequence). Trimming took 0 bases from V and 2 from J, leaving 10 bases between them. The CDR3 coding sequence is TGTGCCACCAGCAGAGAGCGGGCGTCCAACTATGGCTACACCTTC. Translated: CATSRERASNYGYTF.

V gene TRBV2 combines with J gene TRBJ2-3; D gene unclear. Germline V gene lookup returns CDR1 SNHLY and CDR2 FYNNEI. Trimming left V 4 bases short and J 5 bases short, with 4 bases between. The CDR3 contains 11 residues. CDR3 bases: TGTGCCAGCAGTGTTGGAGATACGCAGTATTTT. Translation: CASSVGDTQYF.

The rearrangement uses TRBV30 and TRBJ2-2, with D possibly called TRBD1 or TRBD2 (5 bases each). CDR3 size: 16 residues. The V gene's germline CDR1 is GTSNPN and CDR2 SVGIG (reference sequence). Between the trimmed V and J ends, which lost 2 bases and 1 base, there was a span of 14 bases. CDR3 nucleotides: TGTGCCTGGAGTCCCTCTGGGGGATTGAACACCGGGGAGCTGTTTTTT. Residues: CAWSPSGGLNTGELFF.

V gene TRBV7-2 combines with J gene TRBJ2-5, with D unresolved. Deletions cut 1 base from V and 6 bases from J, with 12 bases between. The CDR3 consists of 14 residues. Germline CDR1 reads SGHTA; CDR2 reads FQGNSA. As DNA, the CDR3 is TGTGCCAGCAGCTTAGACGAATTATCAAAGACCCAGTACTTC. Encoded protein: CASSLDELSKTQYF.

The chain links TRBV6-6 to TRBJ1-2; tentatively, D is TRBD1 (6 bases). Per germline, CDR1 MNHNY and CDR2 SVGAGI (reference sequence). Trimming pared 8 bases from V and 3 bases from J, leaving 16 bases between. CDR3 length: 14 amino acids. The CDR3 spells CASERRGVDYGYTF. CDR3 in DNA: TGTGCCAGCGAGAGAAGGGGGGTAGACTATGGCTACACCTTC.

The chain combines TRBV2 with TRBJ2-3; 10 positions agree with TRBD2. Germline V gene data show CDR1 as SNHLY and CDR2 as FYNNEI. CDR3 length: 17 residues. Losses at the gene ends were 1 base for V and 0 bases for J; bases not matched to a gene: 4. The CDR3: CASSEVELAGSTDTQYF. CDR3 nucleotides: TGTGCCAGCAGTGAAGTTGAACTAGCGGGGAGCACAGATACGCAGTATTTT. Drawing the rest from reference TRBV2 and TRBJ2-3, the complete variable domain is EPEVTQTPSHQVTQMGQEVILRCVPISNHLYFYWYRQILGQKVEFLVSFYNNEISEKSEIFDDQFSVERPDGSNFTLKIRSTKLEDSAMYFCASSEVELAGSTDTQYFGPGTRLTVL.

V is TRBV5-1 and J is TRBJ2-1; D unclear. With 0 bases removed from V and 5 bases from J, the gap between germline ends came to 9 bases. The V gene's germline CDR1 is SGHRS and CDR2 YFSETQ. This CDR3 region has 14 residues. Here the CDR3 reads CASSLVLLDNEQFF. The CDR3 bases are TGCGCCAGCAGCTTGGTTTTATTGGACAATGAGCAGTTCTTC.

The rearrangement links TRBV30 to TRBJ2-5, with a tentative D call TRBD2 (5 bases). V was clipped by 3 bases and J by 5 bases, with 25 bases between them. CDR1 GTSNPN and CDR2 SVGIG come from the germline V gene (reference sequence). The CDR3 contains 17 residues. The DNA of the CDR3 is TGTGCCTGGAGCCTAGCTAGGGTTCCAATGCGAGGGGAGACCCAGTACTTC. Translation: CAWSLARVPMRGETQYF.

This clone was detected once. V is TRBV7-2 and J is TRBJ2-3; no clear D. There are 17 residues in the CDR3. CDR1 is SGHTA and CDR2 is FQGNSA in the germline V gene. The V end lost 2 bases, the J end lost 2 bases, and 17 bases lay between the germline ends. CDR3 region: CASSLTALGENTDTQYF. Written as DNA, the CDR3 is TGTGCCAGCAGCTTAACTGCACTGGGCGAGAACACAGATACGCAGTATTTT.

V and J are TRBV18 and TRBJ2-5; no clear D. Looked up from germline, CDR1 is KGHSH and CDR2 is LQKENI. V was shortened by 4 bases and J by 5 bases, with 11 bases between the two germline ends. The length of the CDR3 is 13 residues. The CDR3 region has the DNA TGTGCCAGCTCACGAGCATTAGGGGAGACCCAGTACTTC. As protein: CASSRALGETQYF.

This sequence joins TRBV7-9 and TRBJ1-4; D gene uncertain. Germline V gives CDR1 SEHNR, CDR2 FQNEAQ (reference sequence). This CDR3 spans 16 amino acids. V lost 6 bases, J lost 7 bases, and 21 bases lay in between. This CDR3 is CASRSSRRAVGEKLFF. For the CDR3, the DNA is TGTGCCAGCAGATCATCGCGGCGGGCGGTGGGTGAAAAACTGTTTTTT.

The chain carries TRBV11-2 and TRBJ2-3, with 10 bases that match TRBD1. The CDR3 is 16 residues long. Germline V gene data show CDR1 as SGHAT and CDR2 as FQNNGV. The V segment lost 4 bases and the J segment 0 bases; nucleotides outside the gene matches: 4. CDR3 sequence reads: CASSSRDRGSTDTQYF. Written as DNA, the CDR3 is TGTGCCAGCAGCTCCAGGGACAGGGGTAGCACAGATACGCAGTATTTT. Drawing the rest from reference TRBV11-2 and TRBJ2-3, the complete variable domain is EAGVAQSPRYKIIEKRQSVAFWCNPISGHATLYWYQQILGQGPKLLIQFQNNGVVDDSQLPKDRFSAERLKGVDSTLKIQPAKLEDSAVYLCASSSRDRGSTDTQYFGPGTRLTVL.

This rearrangement joins TRBV29-1 to TRBJ2-7; TRBD1 matches 9 bases. V lost 6 bases and J lost 4; bases outside the gene matches: 4. Germline V gene sequence: CDR1 SQVTM, CDR2 ANQGSEA. The CDR3 totals 12 residues. The CDR3 sequence: CSVGTGRYEQYF. The DNA for the CDR3 is TGCAGCGTCGGGACAGGGCGTTACGAGCAGTACTTC.

V is TRBV10-3 and J is TRBJ2-1; 8 bases map to TRBD2. The V and J ends lost 2 bases and 13 bases, in that order; junction bases with no gene match: 4. The CDR3 is 12 amino acids. Germline-derived CDR1 and CDR2 are ENHRY and SYGVKD. The CDR3 DNA reads as TGTGCCATCAGTGAGGGGACTAGTCTTCAGTTCTTC. Its translation is CAISEGTSLQFF.

V and J are TRBV9 and TRBJ1-2; 8 bases are a match to TRBD1. The CDR3 extends over 14 amino acids. CDR1 and CDR2 from the germline V gene are SGDLS and YYNGEE. Losses at the gene ends were 3 bases for V and 3 bases for J; bases not matched to a gene: 4. The CDR3 DNA follows: TGTGCCAGCAGCGCTAACAGGGGGGACTATGGCTACACCTTC. This codes for CASSANRGDYGYTF.

This chain connects TRBV19 to TRBJ2-3; 8 bases are shared with TRBD1. This CDR3 spans 15 amino acids. From germline, CDR1 is LNHDA and CDR2 SQIVND (reference sequence). The V gene end was trimmed by 5 bases and the J gene end by 1 base; junction bases not matched to a gene: 5. CDR3 nucleotides: TGTGCCAGTAGTCCCCAGACAGGGGGCACAGATACGCAGTATTTT. It translates to CASSPQTGGTDTQYF. The whole variable domain, remainder taken from reference TRBV19 and TRBJ2-3, is DGGITQSPKYLFRKEGQNVTLSCEQNLNHDAMYWYRQDPGQGLRLIYYSQIVNDFQKGDIAEGYSVSREKKESFPLTVTSAQKNPTAFYLCASSPQTGGTDTQYFGPGTRLTVL.

V usage is TRBV5-1 and J usage is TRBJ2-7, with 7 nucleotides matching TRBD1. There are 12 residues in the CDR3. J was trimmed by 5 bases and V by 5 bases; bases with no gene match: 4. Germline V lookup: CDR1 SGHRS, CDR2 YFSETQ. The CDR3 DNA reads TGCGCCAGCAGAGACAGGGACAACGAGCAGTACTTC. Its translation is CASRDRDNEQYF. Full variable domain (rest looked up from reference TRBV5-1 and TRBJ2-7): KAGVTQTPRYLIKTRGQQVTLSCSPISGHRSVSWYQQTPGQGLQFLFEYFSETQRNKGNFPGRFSGRQFSNSRSEMNVSTLELGDSALYLCASRDRDNEQYFGPGTRLTVT.

This clone is a singleton in its sample. The CDR3 region is CASSTGQDNYGYTF. DNA of the CDR3: TGTGCCAGCAGCACCGGACAGGACAACTATGGCTACACCTTC. The rearrangement joins TRBV28 to TRBJ1-2, with 7 bases that match TRBD1. Losses at the gene ends were 6 bases for V and 2 bases for J; bases not matched to a gene: 6. CDR3 length: 14 residues. Germline V gene lookup returns CDR1 MDHEN and CDR2 SYDVKM.

In DNA, the CDR3 is TGTGCCAGCACCCGAATGCCTAGCGGAAGCACAGATACGCAGTATTTT. Encoded protein: CASTRMPSGSTDTQYF. The chain couples TRBV2 to TRBJ2-3, with TRBD2 matching over 7 bases. Per germline, CDR1 SNHLY and CDR2 FYNNEI. The CDR3 covers 16 residues. Trimming at V came to 7 bases and at J to 0 bases, leaving 10 bases not matched to a gene. The complete variable domain, with remaining parts taken from reference TRBV2 and TRBJ2-3, reads EPEVTQTPSHQVTQMGQEVILRCVPISNHLYFYWYRQILGQKVEFLVSFYNNEISEKSEIFDDQFSVERPDGSNFTLKIRSTKLEDSAMYFCASTRMPSGSTDTQYFGPGTRLTVL.

The CDR3 reads CASSFERPRETQYF. DNA of the CDR3: TGTGCCAGCAGCTTTGAAAGGCCCAGGGAGACCCAGTACTTC. V gene TRBV7-9 combines with J gene TRBJ2-5; D not resolved. The germline V gene encodes CDR1 SEHNR and CDR2 FQNEAQ (reference sequence). Trimming removed 3 bases from V and 5 bases from J, with 13 bases in between. The CDR3 spans 14 residues.

V gene TRBV5-1 combines with J gene TRBJ1-3, with TRBD1 identical over 12 bases. V shed 3 bases, J shed 2 bases, and the junction held 3 bases outside the gene matches. Germline lookup yields CDR1 SGHRS and CDR2 YFSETQ. The CDR3 spans 16 residues. The CDR3 reads CASSYRDRGPGNTIYF. The CDR3 DNA reads as TGCGCCAGCAGCTACCGGGACAGGGGGCCTGGAAACACCATATATTTT.

The chain joins TRBV9 to TRBJ2-7; TRBD2 aligns across 15 bases. The trim removed 7 bases at V and 5 bases at J, leaving 4 bases unmatched. The CDR3 contains 14 residues. In germline, CDR1 is SGDLS, CDR2 YYNGEE. In DNA form, the CDR3 reads TGTGCCAGCCGGACTAGCGGGAGGGTCAACGAGCAGTACTTC. Amino acid sequence: CASRTSGRVNEQYF.

The CDR3 sequence is CASSHDAGTGTDTQYF. In DNA form, the CDR3 reads TGTGCCAGCAGTCACGACGCCGGGACAGGGACAGATACGCAGTATTTT. The chain joins TRBV6-6 to TRBJ2-3, with 9 bases that match TRBD1. Losses at the gene ends were 5 bases for V and 3 bases for J; bases not matched to a gene: 9. Germline V gene lookup returns CDR1 MNHNY and CDR2 SVGAGI (reference sequence). The CDR3 length is 16 residues.